The 28 T cell receptor beta chains below come from one sample, sequenced in a study of blood T cell repertoires in COVID-19. Assay: immunoSEQ multiplex PCR; the TCRdb copy retains only in-frame clones and omits some. The table lists under 150,000 clones, roughly 81% of them singletons. Sample: peripheral blood. Every receptor here comes from a human donor with acute or convalescent COVID-19. The donor label of this sample is uncertain.

J is TRBJ2-3 and V is TRBV30; TRBD2 aligns across 11 bases. Trimming removed 3 bases from V and 1 base from J; junction bases left unmatched: 3. The CDR3 extends over 15 amino acids. CDR1 is GTSNPN and CDR2 is SVGIG in the germline V gene (reference sequence). DNA for the CDR3: TGTGCCTGGAGCGAGGGACTAGCGGGCACAGATACGCAGTATTTT. Amino acid sequence: CAWSEGLAGTDTQYF.

The gene calls are TRBV6-5 and TRBJ2-5, with 7 bases fitting TRBD2. J gave up 2 bases and V 4 bases, and 10 bases lay outside the gene matches. The germline CDR1 and CDR2 sequences are MNHEY and SVGAGI. This CDR3 is built from 16 residues. CDR3 region: CASSLGAGSFQETQYF. In DNA, the CDR3 is TGTGCCAGCAGTTTGGGAGCGGGGAGTTTTCAAGAGACCCAGTACTTC.

The V call is TRBV29-1, the J call TRBJ1-1; a weak D match, TRBD1 (6 bases). Per the germline V gene, CDR1 is SQVTM and CDR2 is ANQGSEA. The CDR3 sequence is 12 residues long. Trimming left V 5 bases short and J 1 base short, with 8 bases between. CDR3 protein: CSVSRGNTEAFF. The CDR3 coding sequence is TGCAGCGTTTCCAGGGGGAACACTGAAGCTTTCTTT.

V is TRBV6-1 and J is TRBJ1-3, with TRBD1 matching over 9 bases. This CDR3 is built from 15 residues. Germline lookup yields CDR1 MNHNS and CDR2 SASEGT. The trim removed 3 bases at V and 5 bases at J, leaving 5 bases unmatched. CDR3 in amino acids: CASSDSGTGRNTIYF. The CDR3 DNA follows: TGTGCCAGCAGTGATTCCGGGACAGGGAGAAACACCATATATTTT.

The rearrangement joins TRBV6-6 to TRBJ1-1; the D is unclear. The germline V and J ends were trimmed by 0 bases and 1 base, with 9 bases remaining between them. The length of the CDR3 is 15 residues. Germline V CDR1 and CDR2: MNHNY, SVGAGI (reference sequence). The CDR3 nucleotides are TGTGCCAGCAGTTACTCGAGAGGTGGGAACACTGAAGCTTTCTTT. Residues: CASSYSRGGNTEAFF.

This clone was observed once. The CDR3 coding sequence is TGTGCCAGCTCCCCTGGACAGGGTGGCTACACCTTC. Translation: CASSPGQGGYTF. The chain carries TRBV18 and TRBJ1-2; 8 bases match TRBD1. CDR1 and CDR2 (germline): KGHSH, LQKENI. V dropped 6 bases and J dropped 7; count of bases not matched to a gene: 4. This CDR3 is 12 amino acids long.

The chain uses TRBV25-1 and TRBJ2-5; 10 bases match TRBD1. The CDR3 contains 15 residues. V was pared by 5 bases and J by 4 bases, with 7 bases of the junction left unmatched. Germline values: CDR1 MGHDK, CDR2 SYGVNS. CDR3 amino acids: CASSSLTGGPETQYF. The DNA of the CDR3 is TGTGCCAGCAGTTCCCTGACAGGGGGCCCAGAGACCCAGTACTTC.

The J gene is TRBJ2-6, the V gene TRBV10-3; 7 bases map to TRBD1. There are 14 residues in the CDR3. Germline lookup yields CDR1 ENHRY and CDR2 SYGVKD. V lost 5 bases, J lost 3 bases, and 1 base stayed unmatched. The DNA for the CDR3 is TGTGCCATCAGTCAGGGGGATGGGGCCAACGTCCTGACTTTC. Residues: CAISQGDGANVLTF.

A remark on this clone: The sample contains more than one DNA sequence encoding this CDR3. This sequence joins TRBV20-1 and TRBJ2-7; 7 bases line up with TRBD2. Unmatched junction bases numbered 3, after V lost 5 bases and J lost 5 bases. The CDR3 spans 11 residues. Looked up from germline, CDR1 is DFQATT and CDR2 is SNEGSKA (reference sequence). The CDR3 is CSASSGHEQYV. The DNA for the CDR3 is TGCAGTGCTTCTAGCGGCCACGAGCAGTACGTC.

The chain carries TRBV19 and TRBJ2-3, with D tentatively TRBD1 (6 bases). Germline V gives CDR1 LNHDA, CDR2 SQIVND (reference sequence). V was pared by 4 bases and J by 2 bases, with 13 bases between. This CDR3 is built from 15 residues. The CDR3 sequence: CASSTPGQDTDTQYF. The CDR3 DNA sequence: TGTGCCAGTAGTACCCCGGGACAAGACACAGATACGCAGTATTTT.

This chain joins TRBV27 and TRBJ2-5, with D maybe TRBD2 (6 bases). Germline CDR1 reads MNHEY; CDR2 reads SMNVEV (reference sequence). This CDR3 has 14 amino acids. V was trimmed by 3 bases and J by 4 bases, leaving 12 bases between them. The CDR3 DNA reads as TGTGCCAGCAGTTTTACGGGGGTCACAGAGACCCAGTACTTC. This gives the protein CASSFTGVTETQYF.

This chain connects TRBV6-5 to TRBJ2-1; D is unclear. The V gene lost 8 bases and the J gene lost 2 bases, with 4 bases spanning the gap. In germline, CDR1 is MNHEY, CDR2 SVGAGI. The CDR3 is 11 residues long. This CDR3 is CASSAYNEQFF. The CDR3 coding sequence is TGTGCCAGCTCAGCCTACAATGAGCAGTTCTTC.

CDR3 residues: CASSLGGQGWSYTF. Here the CDR3 DNA reads TGCGCCAGCAGCTTAGGAGGACAGGGTTGGAGCTACACCTTC. The chain is built from TRBV5-1 and TRBJ1-2; 8 bases align to TRBD1. CDR1 is SGHRS and CDR2 is YFSETQ in the germline V gene. The CDR3 sequence is 14 residues long. V shed 2 bases, J shed 9 bases, and the junction held 9 bases outside the gene matches.

V gene TRBV28 combines with J gene TRBJ1-2, with TRBD1 identical over 7 bases. The CDR3 has 16 amino acids. J lost 4 bases, V lost 8 bases, and 16 bases had no gene match. Germline CDR1 MDHEN, CDR2 SYDVKM. CDR3 bases: TGTGCCAGCGTAAAAAACGAGGACAGGCAGGGCTATGGCTACACCTTC. The encoded protein is CASVKNEDRQGYGYTF.

The CDR3 DNA follows: TGTGCCAGCGAGGGGACAGGGGGGAATGAGCAGTTCTTC. It translates to CASEGTGGNEQFF. The chain is built from TRBV6-5 and TRBJ2-1; 11 bases align to TRBD1. After removal of 8 bases from V and 7 bases from J, the junction contained 4 bases not matched to a gene. Germline CDR1 reads MNHEY; CDR2 reads SVGAGI. This CDR3 has 13 amino acids.

V usage is TRBV20-1 and J usage is TRBJ1-2; D gene uncertain. Germline CDR1 reads DFQATT; CDR2 reads SNEGSKA (reference sequence). Trimming shortened V by 7 bases and J by 4 bases, and 10 bases separated the two germline ends. The CDR3 covers 11 residues. The CDR3 here is CSGGLIYGYTF. The CDR3 coding sequence is TGCAGTGGAGGCCTGATCTATGGCTACACCTTC.

The sample holds many counts of this clone. The chain combines TRBV9 with TRBJ1-3; D ambiguous. The CDR3 is made up of 15 amino acids. The germline V gene encodes CDR1 SGDLS and CDR2 YYNGEE. V was trimmed by 3 bases and J by 0 bases, leaving 10 bases between them. This CDR3 is CASSEQSNSGNTIYF. CDR3 nucleotides: TGTGCCAGCAGCGAACAGTCCAACTCTGGAAACACCATATATTTT.

The chain uses TRBV15 and TRBJ2-7; D perhaps matches TRBD1 (6 bases). The CDR3 is 14 amino acids. Germline CDR1 and CDR2: LNHNV and YYDKDF (reference sequence). Trimming cost V 9 bases and J 3 bases, with 18 bases left between them. The CDR3 reads CATGRLGALYEQYV. In DNA form, the CDR3 reads TGTGCCACTGGAAGGTTGGGGGCTCTCTACGAGCAGTACGTC.

CDR3 nucleotide sequence: TGTGCCAGCAGCTTAGTAGGCGGGATGGGGTATGGCTACACCTTC. Encoded protein: CASSLVGGMGYGYTF. This chain links TRBV7-9 with TRBJ1-2; D is undetermined. Germline V CDR1 and CDR2: SEHNR, FQNEAQ (reference sequence). This CDR3 spans 15 amino acids. The V end was cut by 1 base, the J end by 5 bases, with 14 bases between.

The genes are TRBV5-4 and TRBJ1-6; the match to TRBD1 covers 10 bases. Germline values: CDR1 SGHNT, CDR2 YYREEE (reference sequence). The CDR3 is made up of 14 amino acids. V lost 2 bases and J lost 10; bases outside the gene matches: 3. The CDR3 sequence is CASSLGQGESPLHF. The CDR3 DNA reads TGTGCCAGCAGCTTAGGACAGGGGGAATCACCCCTCCACTTT. Together with reference TRBV5-4 and TRBJ1-6, the CDR3 gives the full variable domain: ETGVTQSPTHLIKTRGQQVTLRCSSQSGHNTVSWYQQALGQGPQFIFQYYREEENGRGNFPPRFSGLQFPNYSSELNVNALELDDSALYLCASSLGQGESPLHFGNGTRLTVT.

The CDR3 loop is CASSASGLGNEQFF. The DNA of the CDR3 is TGTGCCAGCAGCGCCAGCGGTCTGGGCAATGAGCAGTTCTTC. This chain links TRBV9 with TRBJ2-1; weak D call: TRBD2 (5 bases). Trimming stripped 3 bases from V and 6 bases from J, with 13 bases between. Germline V gives CDR1 SGDLS, CDR2 YYNGEE. This CDR3 contains 14 residues.

The chain has TRBV25-1 and TRBJ1-6; D might be TRBD1 (5 bases). The CDR3 runs 13 residues. CDR1 is MGHDK, CDR2 SYGVNS, per germline. Between the trimmed V and J ends, which lost 4 bases and 10 bases, there was a span of 11 bases. CDR3 nucleotide sequence: TGTGCCAGCAGTGCATCAGGGCTCTCACCCCTCCACTTT. As protein: CASSASGLSPLHF.

The chain joins TRBV30 to TRBJ1-1, with D unclear. CDR1 and CDR2 (germline): GTSNPN, SVGIG (reference sequence). The CDR3 has 14 residues. The ends were cut back, 1 base at V and 4 bases at J, with 13 bases in the middle. The CDR3 region is CAWSAERLITEAFF. The CDR3 DNA reads as TGTGCCTGGAGTGCGGAGCGGTTAATCACTGAAGCTTTCTTT.

The V call is TRBV2, the J call TRBJ1-1; D is possibly TRBD1 (5 bases). Germline lookup yields CDR1 SNHLY and CDR2 FYNNEI. The CDR3 sequence is 15 residues long. Trimming stripped 6 bases from V and 0 bases from J, with 14 bases between. CDR3: CASSLDGALNTEAFF. For the CDR3, the DNA is TGTGCCAGCAGCCTAGATGGGGCCTTGAACACTGAAGCTTTCTTT.

The V call is TRBV7-9, the J call TRBJ2-2, with D maybe TRBD1 (5 bases). This CDR3 region has 16 residues. With 5 bases removed from V and 1 base from J, the gap between germline ends came to 14 bases. Germline V lookup: CDR1 SEHNR, CDR2 FQNEAQ (reference sequence). The DNA of the CDR3 is TGTGCCAGCAGCCTGGGCAGGGCGAAGAACACCGGGGAGCTGTTTTTT. Encoded protein: CASSLGRAKNTGELFF.

This clone was found a few times. The chain combines TRBV30 with TRBJ1-5; 7 positions match TRBD1. This CDR3 comprises 13 residues. J gave up 4 bases and V 0 bases, and 0 bases lay outside the gene matches. Per the germline V gene, CDR1 is GTSNPN and CDR2 is SVGIG (reference sequence). The CDR3 coding sequence is TGTGCCTGGAGTGTGGGACAGAATCAGCCCCAGCATTTT. As protein: CAWSVGQNQPQHF.

In its sample, this clone was seen a few times. Sequence at one end of the junction differs from germline and may be a read error. V gene TRBV20-1 combines with J gene TRBJ1-5; D call uncertain. The V gene's germline CDR1 is DFQATT and CDR2 SNEGSKA (reference sequence). This CDR3 region has 11 residues. The CDR3 DNA sequence: TGCAGTGCTAGAGTCACGGGATCCACTATTTTT. It yields the protein CSARVTGSTIF.

The V and J genes are TRBV18 and TRBJ1-5; TRBD1 might be the D (5 bases). CDR1 is KGHSH, CDR2 LQKENI, per germline. Trimming stripped 5 bases from V and 4 bases from J, with 12 bases between. This CDR3 is 14 amino acids long. The CDR3 sequence is CASSAAGVNQPQHF. In DNA form, the CDR3 reads TGTGCCAGCTCAGCCGCGGGGGTGAATCAGCCCCAGCATTTT.